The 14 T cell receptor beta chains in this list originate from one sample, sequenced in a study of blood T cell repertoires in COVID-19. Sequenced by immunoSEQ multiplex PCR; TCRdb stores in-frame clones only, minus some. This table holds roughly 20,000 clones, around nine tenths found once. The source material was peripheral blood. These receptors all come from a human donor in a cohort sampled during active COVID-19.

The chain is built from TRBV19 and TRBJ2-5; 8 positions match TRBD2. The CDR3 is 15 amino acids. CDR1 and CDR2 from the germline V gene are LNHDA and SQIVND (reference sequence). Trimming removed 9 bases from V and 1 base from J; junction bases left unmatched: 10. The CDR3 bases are TGTGCCAGCGGGGGCCTAGCGGGTGTCCAAGAGACCCAGTACTTC. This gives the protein CASGGLAGVQETQYF.

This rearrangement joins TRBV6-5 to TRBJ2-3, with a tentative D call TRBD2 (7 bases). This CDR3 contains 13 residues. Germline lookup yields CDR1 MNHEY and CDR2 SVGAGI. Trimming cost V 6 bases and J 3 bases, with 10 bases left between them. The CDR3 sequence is CASSRGATDTQYF. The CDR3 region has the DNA TGTGCCAGCAGCCGGGGGGCGACAGATACGCAGTATTTT.

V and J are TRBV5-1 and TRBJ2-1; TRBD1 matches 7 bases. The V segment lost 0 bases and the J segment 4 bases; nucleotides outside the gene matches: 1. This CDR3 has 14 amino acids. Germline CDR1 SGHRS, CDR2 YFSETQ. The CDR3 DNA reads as TGCGCCAGCAGCTTGGGACAGGGTTACAATGAGCAGTTCTTC. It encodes CASSLGQGYNEQFF.

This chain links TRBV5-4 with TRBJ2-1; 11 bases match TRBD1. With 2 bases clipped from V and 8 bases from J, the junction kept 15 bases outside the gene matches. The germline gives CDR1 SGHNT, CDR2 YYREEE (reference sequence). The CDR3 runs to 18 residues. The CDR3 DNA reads TGTGCCAGCAGCTTAGGGACAGGGGGGATTAGCTTTGCCGATGAGCAGTTCTTC. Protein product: CASSLGTGGISFADEQFF.

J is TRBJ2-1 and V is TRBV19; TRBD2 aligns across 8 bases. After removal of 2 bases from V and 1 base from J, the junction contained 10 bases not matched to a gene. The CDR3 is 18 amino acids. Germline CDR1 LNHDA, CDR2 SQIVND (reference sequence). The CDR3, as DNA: TGTGCCAGTAGTATACGGCCAAGCGGGAGTAAGTCCTACAATGAGCAGTTCTTC. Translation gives CASSIRPSGSKSYNEQFF.

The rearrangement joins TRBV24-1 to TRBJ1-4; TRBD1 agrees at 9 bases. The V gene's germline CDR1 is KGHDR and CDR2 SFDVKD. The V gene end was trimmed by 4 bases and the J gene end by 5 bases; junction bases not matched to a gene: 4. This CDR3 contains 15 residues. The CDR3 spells CATSDPGTGNEKLFF. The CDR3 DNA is TGTGCCACCAGTGACCCCGGGACAGGGAATGAAAAACTGTTTTTT.

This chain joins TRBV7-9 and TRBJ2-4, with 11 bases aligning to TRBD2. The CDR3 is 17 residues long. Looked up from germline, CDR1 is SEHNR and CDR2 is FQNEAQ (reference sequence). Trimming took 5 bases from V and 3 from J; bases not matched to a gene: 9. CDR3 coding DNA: TGTGCCAGCAGCAATACCGGACTAGCGGGCCGCAAAAACATTCAGTACTTC. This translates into CASSNTGLAGRKNIQYF.

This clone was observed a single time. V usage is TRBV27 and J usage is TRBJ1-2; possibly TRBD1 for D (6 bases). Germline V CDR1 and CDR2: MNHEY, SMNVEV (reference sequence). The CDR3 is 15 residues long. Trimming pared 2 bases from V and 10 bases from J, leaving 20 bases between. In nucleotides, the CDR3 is TGTGCCAGCAGTTTAAACGGCAGGGGCCCCTCAGACTACACCTTC. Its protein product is CASSLNGRGPSDYTF.

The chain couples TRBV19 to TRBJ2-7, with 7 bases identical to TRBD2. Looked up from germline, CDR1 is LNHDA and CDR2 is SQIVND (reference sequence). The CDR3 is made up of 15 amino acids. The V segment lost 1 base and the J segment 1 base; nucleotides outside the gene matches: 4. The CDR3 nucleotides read TGTGCCAGTAGTATAGGGGAGGGCCTTTCCTACGAGCAGTACTTC. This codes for CASSIGEGLSYEQYF.

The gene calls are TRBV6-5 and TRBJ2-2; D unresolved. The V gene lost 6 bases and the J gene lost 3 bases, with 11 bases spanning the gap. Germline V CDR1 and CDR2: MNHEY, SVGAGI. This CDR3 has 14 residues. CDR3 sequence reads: CASRAPEDTGELFF. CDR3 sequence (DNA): TGTGCCAGCAGGGCCCCCGAAGACACCGGGGAGCTGTTTTTT.

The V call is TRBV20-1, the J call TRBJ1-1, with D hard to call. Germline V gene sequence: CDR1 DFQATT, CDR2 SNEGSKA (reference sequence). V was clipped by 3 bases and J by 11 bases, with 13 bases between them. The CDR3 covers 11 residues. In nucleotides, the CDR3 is TGCAGTGCTAGGTGGGAGGTTACGGCTTTCTTT. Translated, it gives CSARWEVTAFF.

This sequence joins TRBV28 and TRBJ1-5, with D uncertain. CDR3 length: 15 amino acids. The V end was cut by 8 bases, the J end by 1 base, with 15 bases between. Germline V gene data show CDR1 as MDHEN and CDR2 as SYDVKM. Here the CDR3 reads CASYKMGRSNQPQHF. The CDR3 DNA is TGTGCCAGCTACAAGATGGGCCGAAGCAATCAGCCCCAGCATTTT. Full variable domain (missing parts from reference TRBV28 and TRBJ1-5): DVKVTQSSRYLVKRTGEKVFLECVQDMDHENMFWYRQDPGLGLRLIYFSYDVKMKEKGDIPEGYSVSREKKERFSLILESASTNQTSMYLCASYKMGRSNQPQHFGDGTRLSIL.

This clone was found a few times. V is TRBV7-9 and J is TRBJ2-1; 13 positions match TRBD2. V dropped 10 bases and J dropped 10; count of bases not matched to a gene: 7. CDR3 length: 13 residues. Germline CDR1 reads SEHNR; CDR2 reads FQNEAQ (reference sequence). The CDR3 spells CAIRTSGRKEQFF. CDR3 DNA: TGTGCCATCAGGACTAGCGGGAGAAAGGAGCAGTTCTTC.

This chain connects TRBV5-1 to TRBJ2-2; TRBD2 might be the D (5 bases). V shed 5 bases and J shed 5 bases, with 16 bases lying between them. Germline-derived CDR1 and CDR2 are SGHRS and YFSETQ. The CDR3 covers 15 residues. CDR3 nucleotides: TGCGCCAGCAGGCAAGGCGGGTCAAGTACCGGGGAGCTGTTTTTT. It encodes CASRQGGSSTGELFF.